This is a list of T cell receptor beta chains from one sample in a study of OX40 agonist ivuxolimab in advanced cancers. Method: immunoSEQ multiplex PCR; TCRdb's copy keeps in-frame clones and lacks some. The table has 66,000 or so clones, about 86% seen once. Specimen: CD4+ or CD8+ T cells sorted from blood, collected in a trial of the OX40 agonist ivuxolimab. These receptors came from an adult with an advanced solid tumor such as melanoma, head and neck, liver or kidney cancer. The conserved cysteine and the conserved F or W are not part of the CDR3 here. Clone size is shown for a subset of rows, as once, few, many or a class of expanded clone.

j_gene: TRBJ1-4
abundance: once
v_gene: TRBV7-9
CDR3aa: ASSLGSGNEKLF

j_gene: TRBJ2-5
abundance: NA
v_gene: TRBV5-8
CDR3aa: ASSERLAGAQETQY

j_gene: TRBJ2-5
abundance: NA
v_gene: TRBV5-1
CDR3aa: ASSPEATRWGETQY

j_gene: TRBJ2-3
abundance: NA
v_gene: TRBV5-4
CDR3aa: ASSLGPGQGSDTQY

j_gene: TRBJ2-2
abundance: NA
v_gene: TRBV19
CDR3aa: ASSLKSANTGELF

j_gene: TRBJ1-1
abundance: NA
v_gene: TRBV27
CDR3aa: ASSPTTGMNTEAF

j_gene: TRBJ2-7
abundance: NA
v_gene: TRBV5-1
CDR3aa: ASRGGTSYEQY

j_gene: TRBJ2-2
abundance: NA
v_gene: TRBV6-5
CDR3aa: ASRGGASTGELF

j_gene: TRBJ2-3
abundance: NA
v_gene: TRBV7-8
CDR3aa: ASSFGGAWDTQY

j_gene: TRBJ2-2
abundance: NA
v_gene: TRBV6-4
CDR3aa: ASSDAGETGELF

j_gene: TRBJ2-3
abundance: NA
v_gene: TRBV10-3
CDR3aa: AISEGASSDTQY

j_gene: TRBJ1-6
abundance: few
v_gene: TRBV6-1
CDR3aa: ASSATRDTGSPLH

j_gene: TRBJ1-2
abundance: few
v_gene: TRBV2
CDR3aa: ASSEARRAGGYT

j_gene: TRBJ2-5
abundance: once
v_gene: TRBV5-1
CDR3aa: ASSFPGRGETQY

j_gene: TRBJ1-5
abundance: NA
v_gene: TRBV4-2
CDR3aa: ASSQEWDRNQPQH

j_gene: TRBJ2-5
abundance: NA
v_gene: TRBV28
CDR3aa: ASSLVTGQVGRPARETQY

j_gene: TRBJ1-5
abundance: NA
v_gene: TRBV27
CDR3aa: ASSRTGGGQPQH

j_gene: TRBJ1-5
abundance: NA
v_gene: TRBV6-6
CDR3aa: ASSYAFGQPQH

j_gene: TRBJ2-7
abundance: NA
v_gene: TRBV5-1
CDR3aa: ASSLEGTGIYEQY

j_gene: TRBJ2-2
abundance: NA
v_gene: TRBV14
CDR3aa: ASSPRDRARHSGELF

j_gene: TRBJ1-1
abundance: NA
v_gene: TRBV5-5
CDR3aa: ASSLSGGLNTEAF

j_gene: TRBJ1-6
abundance: NA
v_gene: TRBV6-1
CDR3aa: ASKQGTDNSPLH

j_gene: TRBJ2-2
abundance: NA
v_gene: TRBV6-5
CDR3aa: ASSSTGGLTGELF

j_gene: TRBJ1-2
abundance: few
v_gene: TRBV4-1
CDR3aa: ASSQDRLAGARYT

j_gene: TRBJ2-2
abundance: NA
v_gene: TRBV9
CDR3aa: ASSAKTGTGELF

j_gene: TRBJ2-4
abundance: NA
v_gene: TRBV4-3
CDR3aa: ASSQDRSGGVENIQY

j_gene: TRBJ1-1
abundance: NA
v_gene: TRBV5-1
CDR3aa: ASSLSGGNTEAF

j_gene: TRBJ1-4
abundance: NA
v_gene: TRBV4-1
CDR3aa: ASSRTGTPNEKLF